Below are 21 T cell receptor beta chains sequenced from a single sample in a study of blood T cell repertoires in COVID-19. TCRdb keeps only in-frame clones here, not all; method: immunoSEQ multiplex PCR. The sample has about 170,000 clones; about 90% are singletons. Specimen: PBMCs or T cells enriched from blood (not recorded which). These receptors were taken from a human donor with acute COVID-19. The donor label of this sample is uncertain.

The gene calls are TRBV5-4 and TRBJ1-5; TRBD1 matches at 7 bases. Germline V gene lookup returns CDR1 SGHNT and CDR2 YYREEE (reference sequence). The CDR3 has 15 amino acids. Trimming at V came to 5 bases and at J to 6 bases, leaving 11 bases not matched to a gene. The CDR3 spells CASRPRQGPVQPQHF. The CDR3 nucleotides read TGTGCCAGCAGACCGCGACAGGGCCCGGTTCAGCCCCAGCATTTT. The complete variable domain, with remaining parts taken from reference TRBV5-4 and TRBJ1-5, reads ETGVTQSPTHLIKTRGQQVTLRCSSQSGHNTVSWYQQALGQGPQFIFQYYREEENGRGNFPPRFSGLQFPNYSSELNVNALELDDSALYLCASRPRQGPVQPQHFGDGTRLSIL.

CDR3 DNA sequence: TGTGCCAGCAGCCTAGAGGGAGGGAGCGAGCAGTACTTC. Encoded protein: CASSLEGGSEQYF. The rearrangement joins TRBV3-1 (or the pseudogene TRBV3-2) to TRBJ2-7; 7 positions match TRBD2. The ends lost 4 bases at V and 6 bases at J; junction bases unmatched: 6. From germline, CDR1 is LGHDT and CDR2 YNNKEL (reference sequence). The CDR3 covers 13 residues.

The V and J genes are TRBV18 and TRBJ2-5; D might be TRBD1 (6 bases). Per germline, CDR1 KGHSH and CDR2 LQKENI. Between the trimmed V and J ends, which lost 2 bases and 2 bases, there was a span of 15 bases. The CDR3 runs 16 residues. CDR3 region: CASSPIFRGPQETQYF. CDR3 nucleotide sequence: TGTGCCAGCTCACCAATTTTCAGGGGCCCACAAGAGACCCAGTACTTC.

V gene TRBV27 combines with J gene TRBJ2-7; 10 bases line up with TRBD1. V lost 2 bases, J lost 3 bases, and 4 bases stayed unmatched. Germline assignment: CDR1 MNHEY and CDR2 SMNVEV (reference sequence). The CDR3 is 15 amino acids. The CDR3 DNA sequence: TGTGCCAGCAGTTTACACGACAGGGGGCTCTACGAGCAGTACTTC. Translated: CASSLHDRGLYEQYF.

The chain couples TRBV11-3 to TRBJ1-1; 7 bases align to TRBD1. The J segment lost 0 bases and the V segment lost 6 bases, leaving 13 bases of the junction unmatched. CDR1 is SGHNT and CDR2 is YENEEA in the germline V gene. CDR3 length equals 17 residues. CDR3: CASSWADRFRMNTEAFF. The CDR3 bases are TGTGCCAGCAGTTGGGCGGACAGGTTCAGAATGAACACTGAAGCTTTCTTT.

The chain is built from TRBV30 and TRBJ1-1, with D perhaps TRBD1 (6 bases). This CDR3 is built from 12 residues. Trimming removed 1 base from V and 8 bases from J, with 11 bases in between. Germline CDR1 and CDR2: GTSNPN and SVGIG (reference sequence). The CDR3 reads CAWSDGGSEAFF. CDR3 nucleotide sequence: TGTGCCTGGAGTGATGGGGGCTCCGAAGCTTTCTTT.

This chain uses TRBV12-5 with TRBJ2-2, with D perhaps TRBD2 (5 bases). Germline lookup yields CDR1 LGHNT and CDR2 FRNRAP. Deletions cut 7 bases from V and 6 bases from J, with 15 bases between. CDR3 size: 14 residues. The CDR3 DNA reads TGTGCTAGTGCCTCGGACCTGGAGGCCGGGGAGCTGTTTTTT. Its translation: CASASDLEAGELFF.

This chain links TRBV25-1 with TRBJ1-2; no clear D gene. Trimming took 5 bases from V and 2 from J, leaving 12 bases between them. This CDR3 has 14 amino acids. Germline lookup yields CDR1 MGHDK and CDR2 SYGVNS. This CDR3 reads CASSPPGRNYGYTF. CDR3 in DNA: TGTGCCAGCAGTCCCCCGGGTAGGAACTATGGCTACACCTTC.

This chain uses TRBV5-5 with TRBJ2-3; D is perhaps TRBD1 (6 bases). The CDR3 covers 16 residues. The V gene's germline CDR1 is SGHKS and CDR2 YYEKEE (reference sequence). V lost 0 bases to trimming and J lost 0 bases, with 11 bases between them. In DNA, the CDR3 is TGTGCCAGCAGCTTGGCCGTCGGACAGAGCACAGATACGCAGTATTTT. Amino acids: CASSLAVGQSTDTQYF.

The genes are TRBV5-6 and TRBJ1-1; 8 bases align to TRBD1. The CDR3 totals 14 residues. With V trimmed by 4 bases and J by 3 bases, 5 bases remained unmatched. CDR1 and CDR2 from the germline V gene are SGHDT and YYEEEE. The CDR3 nucleotides are TGTGCCAGCAGCACCGGACAGGGCTACACTGAAGCTTTCTTT. This codes for CASSTGQGYTEAFF.

The chain uses TRBV5-6 and TRBJ2-2, with D tentatively TRBD1 (5 bases). V lost 1 base and J lost 3, with 10 bases in between. Germline values: CDR1 SGHDT, CDR2 YYEEEE. CDR3 size: 15 residues. The DNA for the CDR3 is TGTGCCAGCAGCTTGATTCAGGGCGACACCGGGGAGCTGTTTTTT. It translates to CASSLIQGDTGELFF.

CDR3 DNA: TGCGCCAGCAGCTTGGGGTCGGGGTCTGACCCTTACAATCAGCCCCAGCATTTT. Translated: CASSLGSGSDPYNQPQHF. The chain recombines TRBV5-1 with TRBJ1-5, with D uncertain. CDR1 is SGHRS and CDR2 is YFSETQ in the germline V gene. The V and J ends lost 0 bases and 3 bases respectively, with 19 bases between them. The CDR3 loop spans 18 amino acids.

V usage is TRBV11-2 and J usage is TRBJ1-2, with 9 positions matching TRBD1. Germline V lookup: CDR1 SGHAT, CDR2 FQNNGV. There are 11 residues in the CDR3. V lost 3 bases to trimming and J lost 11 bases; unmatched junction nucleotides: 1. CDR3 loop: CASSLDRGYTF. The DNA of the CDR3 is TGTGCCAGCAGCTTGGACAGGGGTTACACCTTC.

The chain uses TRBV6-5 and TRBJ2-7; 12 bases map to TRBD2. This CDR3 is built from 14 residues. The germline gives CDR1 MNHEY, CDR2 SVGAGI. V was clipped by 11 bases and J by 3 bases; unmatched bases: 8. In DNA form, the CDR3 reads TGTGCCGTCCAAAGGACTAGCGGGGACTACGAGCAGTACTTC. This translates into CAVQRTSGDYEQYF.

The chain uses TRBV7-2 and TRBJ2-1, with 12 bases identical to TRBD2. V lost 2 bases, J lost 6 bases, and 2 bases stayed unmatched. Germline-derived CDR1 and CDR2 are SGHTA and FQGNSA. The length of the CDR3 is 15 residues. In DNA, the CDR3 is TGTGCCAGCAGCTTACTAGCGGGGGGGCCCAATGAGCAGTTCTTC. This gives the protein CASSLLAGGPNEQFF.

This clone was seen once. The chain uses TRBV19 and TRBJ1-5, with TRBD1 matching over 10 bases. CDR1 LNHDA and CDR2 SQIVND come from the germline V gene (reference sequence). V trimming: 9 bases; J trimming: 6 bases; junction bases outside the gene matches: 5. The CDR3 sequence is 13 residues long. The CDR3 is CASGTGEGQPQHF. For the CDR3, the DNA is TGTGCCAGCGGGACAGGGGAGGGTCAGCCCCAGCATTTT. The variable domain in full, with the rest retrieved from reference TRBV19 and TRBJ1-5, is DGGITQSPKYLFRKEGQNVTLSCEQNLNHDAMYWYRQDPGQGLRLIYYSQIVNDFQKGDIAEGYSVSREKKESFPLTVTSAQKNPTAFYLCASGTGEGQPQHFGDGTRLSIL.

V usage is TRBV4-1 and J usage is TRBJ2-5; no clear D gene. The V and J ends lost 2 bases and 5 bases respectively, with 9 bases between them. Germline lookup yields CDR1 MGHRA and CDR2 YSYEKL. The length of the CDR3 is 13 residues. CDR3 coding DNA: TGCGCCAGCAGCCAAACCCTCGGGGAGACCCAGTACTTC. It codes for CASSQTLGETQYF.

This chain links TRBV5-1 with TRBJ2-5; a weak D match, TRBD1 (6 bases). Germline-derived CDR1 and CDR2 are SGHRS and YFSETQ. V lost 0 bases, J lost 2 bases, and 8 bases lay in between. This CDR3 region has 14 residues. The CDR3 nucleotides are TGCGCCAGCAGCTTGGGACAGGCACAAGAGACCCAGTACTTC. It translates to CASSLGQAQETQYF.

V usage is TRBV7-8 and J usage is TRBJ1-5, with no clear D. The germline V gene encodes CDR1 SGHVS and CDR2 FQNEAQ. The CDR3 has 17 amino acids. V shed 4 bases and J shed 0 bases, with 16 bases lying between them. The CDR3 protein is CASSSNLIVNSNQPQHF. The CDR3 DNA reads as TGTGCCAGCAGCTCCAATTTAATAGTGAATAGCAATCAGCCCCAGCATTTT.

The chain carries TRBV6-1 and TRBJ2-3; D call uncertain. Germline CDR1 MNHNS, CDR2 SASEGT. This CDR3 contains 14 residues. V was trimmed by 3 bases and J by 4 bases, leaving 11 bases between them. CDR3 in amino acids: CASSEGRSADTQYF. In DNA, the CDR3 is TGTGCCAGCAGTGAGGGCAGATCGGCAGATACGCAGTATTTT.

J is TRBJ2-7 and V is TRBV6-5; TRBD1 agrees at 8 bases. Germline V gene sequence: CDR1 MNHEY, CDR2 SVGAGI. This CDR3 region has 12 residues. The junction had 1 base not matched to a gene; V was cut back by 6 bases and J by 3 bases. CDR3: CASSGQGYEQYF. The CDR3 DNA is TGTGCCAGCAGCGGACAGGGCTACGAGCAGTACTTC.